This is a list of T cell receptor beta chains from one sample in a study of T-cell reconstitution after alpha-beta-depleted transplantation in children. TCRdb reprocessed the PCR reads with MiXCR, giving one entry per CDR3 protein. The data contain fewer than 120,000 distinct CDR3 sequences, around 10% of them singletons. Sequences were derived from PBMCs from the stem cell graft donor, sampled from the stem cell graft. Receptors were obtained from a human donor who donated a stem cell graft to a child with acute lymphoblastic leukemia. CDR3s include the opening cysteine and the closing phenylalanine or tryptophan. The D gene is left open where the match is weak. Not all rows give a size; the values are once, few, many and, for expanded clones, a class.

d_gene: NA
v_gene: TRBV28
j_gene: TRBJ2-1
abundance: many
CDR3aa: CASRTPGFGRNEQFF
CDR3nt: TGTGCCAGCAGGACCCCGGGCTTCGGCAGGAATGAGCAGTTCTTC

d_gene: NA
v_gene: TRBV20-1
j_gene: TRBJ2-2
abundance: many
CDR3aa: CSARGVGVHSNTGELFF
CDR3nt: TGCAGTGCTAGAGGGGTGGGGGTGCATTCGAACACCGGGGAGCTGTTTTTT

d_gene: NA
v_gene: TRBV20-1
j_gene: TRBJ1-1
abundance: many
CDR3aa: CSAGSGGGNTEAFF
CDR3nt: TGCAGTGCGGGTAGTGGTGGGGGCAACACTGAAGCTTTCTTT

d_gene: NA
v_gene: TRBV6-2/TRBV6-3
j_gene: TRBJ2-2
abundance: many
CDR3aa: CASSLLAGELFF
CDR3nt: TGTGCCAGCAGTCTGTTGGCCGGGGAGCTGTTTTTT

d_gene: TRBD2
v_gene: TRBV7-6
j_gene: TRBJ2-5
abundance: many
CDR3aa: CASSLGTSGRGYQETQYF
CDR3nt: TGTGCCAGCAGCTTAGGTACTAGCGGAAGGGGGTACCAAGAGACCCAGTACTTC

d_gene: NA
v_gene: TRBV20-1
j_gene: TRBJ2-1
abundance: many
CDR3aa: CSARTRGTGNEQFF
CDR3nt: TGCAGTGCGCGTACTAGGGGCACAGGTAATGAGCAGTTCTTC

d_gene: NA
v_gene: TRBV28
j_gene: TRBJ2-3
abundance: NA
CDR3aa: CASSPTTRRLLTSTDTQYF
CDR3nt: TGTGCCAGCAGTCCGACTACCCGACGACTACTTACTAGCACAGATACGCAGTATTTT

d_gene: NA
v_gene: TRBV18
j_gene: TRBJ2-1
abundance: many
CDR3aa: CASSPSLYNEQFF
CDR3nt: TGTGCCAGCTCACCATCGCTCTACAATGAGCAGTTCTTC

d_gene: TRBD2
v_gene: TRBV6-1
j_gene: TRBJ2-2
abundance: many
CDR3aa: CASVRFLAGGNRELFF
CDR3nt: TGTGCCAGCGTACGATTTCTAGCGGGAGGAAACAGGGAGCTGTTTTTT

d_gene: TRBD2
v_gene: TRBV7-2
j_gene: TRBJ2-1
abundance: many
CDR3aa: CASSPLAATSVFNEQFF
CDR3nt: TGTGCCAGCAGCCCACTTGCCGCGACTAGCGTCTTCAATGAGCAGTTCTTC

d_gene: NA
v_gene: TRBV5-1
j_gene: TRBJ1-1
abundance: many
CDR3aa: CASSLAGAMNTEAFF
CDR3nt: TGCGCCAGCAGCTTGGCCGGGGCGATGAACACTGAAGCTTTCTTT

d_gene: TRBD2
v_gene: TRBV29-1
j_gene: TRBJ2-4
abundance: many
CDR3aa: CSVVGLAGSAKNIQYF
CDR3nt: TGCAGCGTTGTTGGACTAGCGGGATCAGCCAAAAACATTCAGTACTTC

d_gene: NA
v_gene: TRBV18
j_gene: TRBJ1-1
abundance: many
CDR3aa: CASSPRGGDEAFF
CDR3nt: TGTGCCAGCTCACCACGAGGGGGGGATGAAGCTTTCTTT

d_gene: NA
v_gene: TRBV5-1
j_gene: TRBJ1-3
abundance: many
CDR3aa: CASSPGRISGNTIYF
CDR3nt: TGCGCCAGCAGCCCGGGACGGATCTCTGGAAACACCATATATTTT

d_gene: NA
v_gene: TRBV7-2
j_gene: TRBJ1-6
abundance: many
CDR3aa: CATGDILYSPLHF
CDR3nt: TGTGCCACCGGGGATATTCTTTATTCACCCCTCCACTTT

d_gene: NA
v_gene: TRBV5-1
j_gene: TRBJ2-7
abundance: many
CDR3aa: CASSQGGVSYEQYF
CDR3nt: TGCGCCAGCAGTCAAGGAGGGGTATCCTACGAGCAGTACTTC

d_gene: NA
v_gene: TRBV5-6
j_gene: TRBJ2-7
abundance: many
CDR3aa: CASSLGPREQYF
CDR3nt: TGTGCCAGCAGCTTGGGACCTCGGGAGCAGTACTTC

d_gene: NA
v_gene: TRBV28
j_gene: TRBJ1-2
abundance: many
CDR3aa: CASSINYGYTF
CDR3nt: TGTGCCAGCAGTATCAACTATGGCTACACCTTC

d_gene: TRBD1
v_gene: TRBV6-1
j_gene: TRBJ1-5
abundance: many
CDR3aa: CASSDRTGGGNQPQHF
CDR3nt: TGTGCCAGCAGTGACCGGACAGGGGGCGGCAATCAGCCCCAGCATTTT

d_gene: NA
v_gene: TRBV9
j_gene: TRBJ2-2
abundance: many
CDR3aa: CASSADRPSGTGELFF
CDR3nt: TGTGCCAGCAGCGCAGACCGACCCTCGGGCACCGGGGAGCTGTTTTTT

d_gene: NA
v_gene: TRBV30
j_gene: TRBJ1-5
abundance: few
CDR3aa: CAWSNEAFSNQPQHF
CDR3nt: TGTGCCTGGAGTAATGAGGCCTTTAGCAATCAGCCCCAGCATTTT

d_gene: NA
v_gene: TRBV2
j_gene: TRBJ2-3
abundance: many
CDR3aa: CASSRRNTDTQYF
CDR3nt: TGTGCCAGCAGTAGGAGGAACACAGATACGCAGTATTTT

d_gene: NA
v_gene: TRBV7-3
j_gene: TRBJ2-5
abundance: many
CDR3aa: CASSLSGIETQYF
CDR3nt: TGTGCCAGCAGCTTATCGGGGATAGAGACCCAGTACTTC

d_gene: TRBD1
v_gene: TRBV12-3/TRBV12-4
j_gene: TRBJ2-1
abundance: many
CDR3aa: CASSPPGQGFWVRANEQFF
CDR3nt: TGTGCCAGCAGTCCACCGGGACAGGGGTTTTGGGTGCGCGCCAATGAGCAGTTCTTC

d_gene: TRBD2
v_gene: TRBV12-3/TRBV12-4
j_gene: TRBJ2-7
abundance: many
CDR3aa: CASSLTSATYEQYF
CDR3nt: TGTGCCAGCAGCCTGACTAGCGCGACCTACGAGCAGTACTTC

d_gene: NA
v_gene: TRBV6-5
j_gene: TRBJ2-6
abundance: many
CDR3aa: CASSYDGRTSSGANVLTF
CDR3nt: TGTGCCAGCAGTTACGATGGCCGGACGAGCTCTGGGGCCAACGTCCTGACTTTC

d_gene: NA
v_gene: TRBV5-1
j_gene: TRBJ1-5
abundance: many
CDR3aa: CASSLEGQGNQPQHF
CDR3nt: TGCGCCAGCAGCTTGGAGGGCCAGGGCAATCAGCCCCAGCATTTT

d_gene: NA
v_gene: TRBV24-1
j_gene: TRBJ2-1
abundance: many
CDR3aa: CATSEYNEQFF
CDR3nt: TGTGCCACCAGTGAGTACAATGAGCAGTTCTTC

d_gene: NA
v_gene: TRBV12-3/TRBV12-4
j_gene: TRBJ1-5
abundance: many
CDR3aa: CASSPGQRWNQPQHF
CDR3nt: TGTGCCAGCAGTCCCGGACAGAGATGGAATCAGCCCCAGCATTTT

d_gene: NA
v_gene: TRBV3-1
j_gene: TRBJ2-2
abundance: many
CDR3aa: CASSWGRSTGELFF
CDR3nt: TGTGCCAGCAGCTGGGGCCGGTCAACCGGGGAGCTGTTTTTT

d_gene: NA
v_gene: TRBV7-9
j_gene: TRBJ1-1
abundance: many
CDR3aa: CASSLSEQPNTEAFF
CDR3nt: TGTGCCAGCAGCTTGTCAGAACAGCCGAACACTGAAGCTTTCTTT

d_gene: NA
v_gene: TRBV10-3
j_gene: TRBJ2-2
abundance: NA
CDR3aa: CAIRDTRGKSGELFF
CDR3nt: TGTGCCATCAGGGACACCAGGGGAAAGTCCGGGGAGCTGTTTTTT